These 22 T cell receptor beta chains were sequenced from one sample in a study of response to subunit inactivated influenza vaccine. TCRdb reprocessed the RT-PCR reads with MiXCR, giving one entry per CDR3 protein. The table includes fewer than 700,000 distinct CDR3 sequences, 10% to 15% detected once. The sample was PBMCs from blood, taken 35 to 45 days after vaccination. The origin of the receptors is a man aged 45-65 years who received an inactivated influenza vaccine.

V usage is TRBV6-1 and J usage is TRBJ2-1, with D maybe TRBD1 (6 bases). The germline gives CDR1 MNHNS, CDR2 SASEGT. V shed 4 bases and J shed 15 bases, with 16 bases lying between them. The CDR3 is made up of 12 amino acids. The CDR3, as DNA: TGTGCCAGCAGTGGTTCAGGGACACGGGGGTTCTTC. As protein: CASSGSGTRGFF.

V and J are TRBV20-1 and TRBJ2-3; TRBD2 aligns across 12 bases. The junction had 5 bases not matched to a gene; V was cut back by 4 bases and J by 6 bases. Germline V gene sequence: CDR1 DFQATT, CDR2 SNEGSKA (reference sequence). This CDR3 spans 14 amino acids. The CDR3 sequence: CSATRTSGDDTQYF. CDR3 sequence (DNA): TGCAGTGCTACCCGGACTAGCGGGGACGATACGCAGTATTTT.

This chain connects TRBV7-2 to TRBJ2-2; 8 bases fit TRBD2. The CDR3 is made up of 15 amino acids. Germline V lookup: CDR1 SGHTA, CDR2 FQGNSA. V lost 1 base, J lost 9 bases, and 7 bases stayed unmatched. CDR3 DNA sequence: TGTGCCAGCAGCTTAGAGAGCGGGGGCTTCAGGGAGCTGTTTTTT. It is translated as CASSLESGGFRELFF.

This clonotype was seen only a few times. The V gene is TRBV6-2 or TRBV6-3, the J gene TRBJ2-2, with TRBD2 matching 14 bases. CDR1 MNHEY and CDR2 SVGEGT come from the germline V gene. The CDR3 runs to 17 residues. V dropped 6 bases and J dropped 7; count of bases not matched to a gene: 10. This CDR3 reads CASRTGTSGGRGGELFF. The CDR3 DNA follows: TGTGCCAGCAGAACTGGGACTAGCGGGGGTCGTGGCGGGGAGCTGTTTTTT.

The CDR3 DNA reads as TGTGCCAGCAGCCAAGTGAGTGTAGTGCCCAACGAGCAGTACTTC. It translates to CASSQVSVVPNEQYF. J is TRBJ2-7 and V is TRBV4-2; D uncertain. V was shortened by 1 base and J by 5 bases, with 15 bases between the two germline ends. Looked up from germline, CDR1 is LGHNA and CDR2 is YNFKEQ. The CDR3 runs to 15 residues.

As DNA, the CDR3 is TGTGCCAGCAGTTACGGCGGGAGGCTCAGGAACAATGAGCAGTTCTTC. As protein: CASSYGGRLRNNEQFF. V is TRBV6-5 and J is TRBJ2-1; 8 bases fit TRBD2. The CDR3 covers 16 residues. V trimming: 2 bases; J trimming: 5 bases; junction bases outside the gene matches: 8. CDR1 and CDR2 (germline): MNHEY, SVGAGI.

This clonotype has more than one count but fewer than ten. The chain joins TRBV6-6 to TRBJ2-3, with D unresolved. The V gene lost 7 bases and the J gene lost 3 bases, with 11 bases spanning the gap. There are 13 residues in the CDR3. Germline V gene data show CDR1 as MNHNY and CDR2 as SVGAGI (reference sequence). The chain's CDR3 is CASILPGTDTQYF. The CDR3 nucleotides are TGTGCCAGCATCCTCCCTGGGACAGATACGCAGTATTTT.

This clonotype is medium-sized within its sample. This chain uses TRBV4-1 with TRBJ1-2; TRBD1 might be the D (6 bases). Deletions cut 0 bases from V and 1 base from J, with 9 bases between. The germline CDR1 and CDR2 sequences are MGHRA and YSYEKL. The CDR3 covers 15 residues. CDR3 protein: CASSQDRTVNYGYTF. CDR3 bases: TGCGCCAGCAGCCAAGATCGGACAGTTAACTATGGCTACACCTTC.

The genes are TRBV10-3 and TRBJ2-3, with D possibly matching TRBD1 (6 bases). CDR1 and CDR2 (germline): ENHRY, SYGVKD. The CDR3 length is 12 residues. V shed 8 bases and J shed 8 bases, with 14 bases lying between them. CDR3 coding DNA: TGTGCCATCGGGGGCCTAGGTTCTACGCAGTATTTT. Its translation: CAIGGLGSTQYF.

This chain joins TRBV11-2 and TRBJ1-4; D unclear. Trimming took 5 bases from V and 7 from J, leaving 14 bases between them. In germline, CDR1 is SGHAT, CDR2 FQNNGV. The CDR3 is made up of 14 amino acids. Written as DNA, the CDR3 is TGTGCCAGCAGCCCGGGCCGGCGCCGTGAAAAACTGTTTTTT. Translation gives CASSPGRRREKLFF.

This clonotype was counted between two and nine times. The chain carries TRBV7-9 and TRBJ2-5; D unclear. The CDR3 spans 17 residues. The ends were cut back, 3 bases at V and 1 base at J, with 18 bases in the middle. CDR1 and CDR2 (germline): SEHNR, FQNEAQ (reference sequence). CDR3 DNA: TGTGCCAGCAGCTTTGTTTTCACCGTGAGGTCCCAAGAGACCCAGTACTTC. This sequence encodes CASSFVFTVRSQETQYF. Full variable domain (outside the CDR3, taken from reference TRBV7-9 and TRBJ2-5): DTGVSQNPRHKITKRGQNVTFRCDPISEHNRLYWYRQTLGQGPEFLTYFQNEAQLEKSRLLSDRFSAERPKGSFSTLEIQRTEQGDSAMYLCASSFVFTVRSQETQYFGPGTRLLVL.

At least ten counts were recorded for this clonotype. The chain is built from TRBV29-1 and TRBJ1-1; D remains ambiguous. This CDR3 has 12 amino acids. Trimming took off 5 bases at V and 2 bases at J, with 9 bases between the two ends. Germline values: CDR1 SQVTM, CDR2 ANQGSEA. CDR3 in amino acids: CSVFTVNTEAFF. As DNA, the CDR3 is TGCAGCGTTTTTACAGTTAACACTGAAGCTTTCTTT.

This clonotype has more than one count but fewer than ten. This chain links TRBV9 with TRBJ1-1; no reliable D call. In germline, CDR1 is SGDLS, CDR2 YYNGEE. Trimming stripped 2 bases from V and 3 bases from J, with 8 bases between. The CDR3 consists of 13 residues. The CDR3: CASSVARYTEAFF. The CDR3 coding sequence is TGTGCCAGCAGCGTGGCCCGGTACACTGAAGCTTTCTTT.

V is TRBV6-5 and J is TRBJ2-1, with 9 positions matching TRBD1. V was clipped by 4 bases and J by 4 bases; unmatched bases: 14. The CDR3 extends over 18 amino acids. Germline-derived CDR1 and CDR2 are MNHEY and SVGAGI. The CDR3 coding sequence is TGTGCCAGCAGTTCTACCACAGCCGGGACAGGGTTGTACAATGAGCAGTTCTTC. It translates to CASSSTTAGTGLYNEQFF.

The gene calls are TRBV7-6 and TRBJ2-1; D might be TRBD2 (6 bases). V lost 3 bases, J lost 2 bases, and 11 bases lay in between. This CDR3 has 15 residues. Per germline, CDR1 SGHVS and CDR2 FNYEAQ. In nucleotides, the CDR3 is TGTGCCAGCAGCTTTTCTGCGGGGACCTACAATGAGCAGTTCTTC. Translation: CASSFSAGTYNEQFF.

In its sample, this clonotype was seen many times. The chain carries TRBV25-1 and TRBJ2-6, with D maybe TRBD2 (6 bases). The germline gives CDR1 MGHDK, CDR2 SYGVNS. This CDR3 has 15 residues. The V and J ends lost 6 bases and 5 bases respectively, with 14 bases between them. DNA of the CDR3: TGTGCCAGCAGCCTTGGCGGGACTCGGGCCAACGTCCTGACTTTC. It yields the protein CASSLGGTRANVLTF.

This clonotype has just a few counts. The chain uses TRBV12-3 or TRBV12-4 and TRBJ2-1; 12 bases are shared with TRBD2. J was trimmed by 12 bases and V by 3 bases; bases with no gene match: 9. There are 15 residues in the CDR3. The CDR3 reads CASSFLSSGGAGQFF. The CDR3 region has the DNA TGTGCCAGCAGTTTTTTATCTAGCGGGGGGGCGGGGCAGTTCTTC.

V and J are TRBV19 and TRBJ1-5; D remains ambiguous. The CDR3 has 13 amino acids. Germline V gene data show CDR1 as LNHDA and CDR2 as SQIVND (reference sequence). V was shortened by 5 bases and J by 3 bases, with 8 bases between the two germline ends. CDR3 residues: CASSLRDNQPQHF. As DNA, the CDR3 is TGTGCCAGTAGTCTGCGGGACAATCAGCCCCAGCATTTT.

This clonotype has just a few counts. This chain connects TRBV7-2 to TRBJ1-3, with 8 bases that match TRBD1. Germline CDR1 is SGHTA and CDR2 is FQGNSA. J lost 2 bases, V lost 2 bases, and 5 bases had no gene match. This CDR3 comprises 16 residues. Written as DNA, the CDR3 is TGTGCCAGCAGCTTACTAAGGACAGGGACTGGAAACACCATATATTTT. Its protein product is CASSLLRTGTGNTIYF.

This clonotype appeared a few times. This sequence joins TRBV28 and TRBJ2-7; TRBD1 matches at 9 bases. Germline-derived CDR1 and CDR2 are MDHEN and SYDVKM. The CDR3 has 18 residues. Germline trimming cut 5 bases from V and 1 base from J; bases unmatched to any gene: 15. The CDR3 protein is CASSGSAGTGISSYEQYF. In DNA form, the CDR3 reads TGTGCCAGCAGTGGATCAGCCGGGACAGGGATTTCGTCCTACGAGCAGTACTTC.

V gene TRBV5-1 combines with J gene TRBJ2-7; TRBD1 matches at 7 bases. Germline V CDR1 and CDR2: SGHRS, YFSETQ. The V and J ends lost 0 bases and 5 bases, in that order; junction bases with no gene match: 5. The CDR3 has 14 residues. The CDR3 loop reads CASSLDRGTDEQYF. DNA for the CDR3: TGCGCCAGCAGCTTGGACAGGGGCACGGACGAGCAGTACTTC.

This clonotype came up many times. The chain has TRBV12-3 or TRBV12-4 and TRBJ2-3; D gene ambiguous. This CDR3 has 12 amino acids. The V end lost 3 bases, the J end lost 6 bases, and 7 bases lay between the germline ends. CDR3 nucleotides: TGTGCCAGCAGTTTCACTGAGGATACGCAGTATTTT. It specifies CASSFTEDTQYF.